This T cell receptor beta chain was obtained from a study of T cells in Graves' hyperthyroidism and ophthalmopathy (dated by TCRdb to about 2019). In the study overall: Peripheral blood samples were taken at initial diagnosis, before any treatment was given. TCR V-J signatures able to tell the groups apart were searched for in a discovery cohort of more than 90 patients, of whom over 40 had Graves' ophthalmopathy and roughly 58 had stable Graves' hyperthyroidism. Prospective prediction of ophthalmopathy was tested in an independent validation cohort consisting of about 20 hyperthyroidism patients and 15 or so patients who later progressed to ophthalmopathy. The 100 or so discovery patients were divided at random into training and test sets in a 7:3 ratio. The study also compared thyroid tissue and blood T-cell repertoires from five or six Graves' hyperthyroidism patients. Following sampling, methimazole starting at 30 mg daily was given to hyperthyroidism patients, and high-dose intravenous methylprednisolone was given to ophthalmopathy patients. TCR Vbeta CDR3 sequencing of roughly 140 peripheral blood samples (roughly 41 ophthalmopathy, 75 to 80 hyperthyroidism and around 17 progressor patients) is reported in the paper.

Ophthalmopathy patients had moderately to severely active disease, with a Clinical Activity Score of 3 or more, a NOSPECS grade of 4 or more, and a disease duration of less than 3 months. Patients with uncontrolled infections, other autoimmune diseases, pregnancy or lactation were excluded. Diagnoses were established on the basis of clinical symptoms, serum thyroxine and TRAb, thyroid ultrasound, and orbital computed tomography. PBMCs were separated from over 9 ml of fresh peripheral blood using Ficoll-Paque density gradient centrifugation. Total RNA was extracted using Trizol reagent, and RNA quality was assessed on an Agilent 2100 Bioanalyzer. CDR1 SGHTA and CDR2 FQGTGA are derived from the germline V gene. From cysteine to phenylalanine, the CDR3 is 18 amino acids long. Just CDR3 DNA is preserved here, 54 bases in frame from base 1. V lost 1 base and J lost 0 bases; the stretch between them is 19 bases long.

The table lists this clonotype with many counts. Its antigen is not yet known. Base quality data are lacking; no much larger clone is found one base away. Amplification of TCR beta CDR3 regions was carried out from RNA transcripts. A first-round RT-PCR of the TCR CDR3 used the HTBI primer set with the Qiagen OneStep RT-PCR kit. Libraries were constructed in a second round of multiplex PCR, after which size selection and purification were carried out. Libraries were sequenced paired-end with 100 bp reads on an Illumina HiSeq2000. Per the authors' processing: SOAPnuke was used to process the raw data, removing reads that contained adapters or uncalled bases, had a mean Phred below 15, or lacked an exact match to the constant primer or identifier. COPE v1.2.5 was used to merge high-quality paired reads, and clonotypes were defined as unique nucleotide sequences. MiTCR v1.1 was used to align the clonotypes against IMGT TRBV, TRBD and TRBJ reference segments. Only V-J combinations with frequency above 0.0001, covering approximately 99% of repertoires, were analysed. A TCS score was defined as the ratio of F50 (clonal expansion) to E x V (chaos), with BLOSUM62-based TCRdist applied between CDR3 peptides within each V-J. Welch's t-statistics and random forest reduced around 510 V-J features to about 12, which were used in a naive Bayes classifier (R e1071). TCRdb applied fastp at Q25 and MiXCR to the public reads, then kept only in-frame beta chains. Every entry covers one CDR3 protein and lists the most common genes and DNA from its rows. TCRdb's processing, not the study's, gives the V and J calls here. Counted in this sample were a few hundred thousand distinct CDR3 sequences; approximately 16% of them appeared once. 3% to 4% of the sample is taken by the ten largest.

The paper's findings and limits, for the study overall: In cross-validation, a model built on a 13 V-J signature told ophthalmopathy apart from stable hyperthyroidism with under 90% sensitivity and 81% to 82% specificity, and in testing the same model reached 80%/75%. Most expanded thyroid clonotypes (frequency above 0.001) were also found in blood, which suggests that blood repertoires may mirror thyroid immune responses. No statistical method was used to fix the sample size in advance, and group allocation was not hidden from the investigators. In validation, the model predicted progression to ophthalmopathy with 55% to 71% sensitivity and roughly 75% specificity, a median of 6.5 months before onset.

The receptor was isolated from a middle-aged woman with Graves' ophthalmopathy. This chain joins TRBV7-3 to TRBJ2-7; the D gene is perhaps TRBD1, on 7 matching bases. What was sequenced was blood. The nucleotide sequence is given as TGTGCCAGCAGCTTAAACTACGGAGGGGGGACAGACTCCTACGAGCAGTACTTC. This translates into CASSLNYGGGTDSYEQYF.